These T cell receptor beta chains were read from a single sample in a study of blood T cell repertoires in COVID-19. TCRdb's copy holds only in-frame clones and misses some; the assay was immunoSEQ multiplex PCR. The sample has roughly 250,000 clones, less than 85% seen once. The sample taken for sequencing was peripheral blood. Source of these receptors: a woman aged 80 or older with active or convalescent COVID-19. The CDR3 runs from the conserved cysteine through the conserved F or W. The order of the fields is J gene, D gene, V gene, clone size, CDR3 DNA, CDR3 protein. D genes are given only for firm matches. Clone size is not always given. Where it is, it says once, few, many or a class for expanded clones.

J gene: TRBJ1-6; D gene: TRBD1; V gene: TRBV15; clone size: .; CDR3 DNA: TGTGCCACCAGCAGGGGACAGGAGTATTCACCCCTCCACTTT; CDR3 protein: CATSRGQEYSPLHF
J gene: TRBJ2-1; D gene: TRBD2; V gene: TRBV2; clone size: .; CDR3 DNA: TGTGCCAGCAGTGGAGCCGGGACTAGCGGGAGGAGGGCCTACAATGAGCAGTTCTTC; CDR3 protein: CASSGAGTSGRRAYNEQFF
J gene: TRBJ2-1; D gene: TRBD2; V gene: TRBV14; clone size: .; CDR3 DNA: TGTGCCAGCAGGCGGCGGGGCGGGAGACCCTACAATGAGCAGTTCTTC; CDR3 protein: CASRRRGGRPYNEQFF
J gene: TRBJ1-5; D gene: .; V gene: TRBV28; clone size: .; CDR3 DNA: TGTGCCAGCGGTCCGGTCAATCAGCCCCAGCATTTT; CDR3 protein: CASGPVNQPQHF
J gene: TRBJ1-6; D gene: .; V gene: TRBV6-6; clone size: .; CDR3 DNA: TGTGCCAGCAGTCCAGCGGGACCTAATAATTCACCCCTCCACTTT; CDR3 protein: CASSPAGPNNSPLHF
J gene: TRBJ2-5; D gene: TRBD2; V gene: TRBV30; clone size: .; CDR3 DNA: TGTGCCTGGAGTGTACGGACTAGCGGGGGTACCGTTGAGACCCAGTACTTC; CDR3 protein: CAWSVRTSGGTVETQYF
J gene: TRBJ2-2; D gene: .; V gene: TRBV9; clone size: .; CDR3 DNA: TGTGCCAGCAGCGTGGGGACATTGACGGCCACCGGGGAGCTGTTTTTT; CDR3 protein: CASSVGTLTATGELFF
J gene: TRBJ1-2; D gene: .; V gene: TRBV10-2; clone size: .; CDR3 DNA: TGCGCCAGCACCTTCAGCGGGGATAACTATGGCTACACCTTC; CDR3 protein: CASTFSGDNYGYTF
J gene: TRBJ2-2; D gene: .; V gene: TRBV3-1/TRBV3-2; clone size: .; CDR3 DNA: TGTGCCAGCAGCCAAGATCTTTTAACCGGGGAGCTGTTTTTT; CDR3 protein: CASSQDLLTGELFF
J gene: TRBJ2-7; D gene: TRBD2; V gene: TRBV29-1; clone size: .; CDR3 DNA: TGCAGCGCCAGTAGCGGGATATCCTACGAGCAGTACTTC; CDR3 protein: CSASSGISYEQYF
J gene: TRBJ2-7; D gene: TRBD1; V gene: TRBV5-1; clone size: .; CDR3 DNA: TGCGCCAGCAGCTTGGGGGACAGCTCCTACGAGCAGTACTTC; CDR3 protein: CASSLGDSSYEQYF
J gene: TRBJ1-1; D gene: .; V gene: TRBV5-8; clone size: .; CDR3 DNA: TGTGCCAGCAGCCCACGGACAGTGAACACTGAAGCTTTCTTT; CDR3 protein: CASSPRTVNTEAFF
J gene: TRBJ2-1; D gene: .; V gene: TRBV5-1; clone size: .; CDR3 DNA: TGCGCCACCAATCTGGGATCGGGGTCGTACAATGAGCAGTTCTTC; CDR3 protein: CATNLGSGSYNEQFF
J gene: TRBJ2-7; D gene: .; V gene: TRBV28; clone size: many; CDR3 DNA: TGTGCCAGCACCCCCCCAGGGCTTCTGAACGAGCAGTACTTC; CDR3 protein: CASTPPGLLNEQYF
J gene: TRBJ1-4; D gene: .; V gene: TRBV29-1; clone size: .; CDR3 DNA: TGCAGCGTCCACCTTCTGACATCTGATGATGAAAAACTGTTTTTT; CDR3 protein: CSVHLLTSDDEKLFF
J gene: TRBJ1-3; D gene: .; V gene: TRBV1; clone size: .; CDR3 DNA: TGCACCAGCAGCCGAGAGGCGTATGGCAGGAATTTATCGGACACCATATATTTT; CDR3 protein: CTSSREAYGRNLSDTIYF
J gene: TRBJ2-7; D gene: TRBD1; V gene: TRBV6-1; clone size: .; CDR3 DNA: TGTGCCAGCAGTGAGACAGGGGGGCAGTACTTC; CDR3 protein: CASSETGGQYF
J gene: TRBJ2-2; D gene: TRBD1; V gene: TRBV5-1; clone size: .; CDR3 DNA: TGCGCCAGCAGCCCGACAGGGGGCGCCTACGGGGAGCTGTTTTTT; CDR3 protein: CASSPTGGAYGELFF
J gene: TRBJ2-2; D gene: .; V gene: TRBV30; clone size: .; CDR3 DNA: TGTGCCTGGAGTGTCCAGGTTACCGGGGAGCTGTTTTTT; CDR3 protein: CAWSVQVTGELFF
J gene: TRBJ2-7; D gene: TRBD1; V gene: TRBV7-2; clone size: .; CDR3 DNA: TGTGCCAGCAGGTCTTCCCGGGGGACAGGCGGTTCCTACGAGCAGTACTTC; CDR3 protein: CASRSSRGTGGSYEQYF
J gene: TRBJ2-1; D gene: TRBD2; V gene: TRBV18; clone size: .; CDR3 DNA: TGTGCCAGCTCACCATCCTCCCTAGCGGGGGGGGGATACAATGAGCAGTTCTTC; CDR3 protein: CASSPSSLAGGGYNEQFF
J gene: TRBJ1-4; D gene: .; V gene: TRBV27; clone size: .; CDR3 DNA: TGTGCCAGCAGTCCATACCCAGGAAAACTGTTTTTT; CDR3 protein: CASSPYPGKLFF
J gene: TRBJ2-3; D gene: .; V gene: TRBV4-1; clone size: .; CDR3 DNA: TGCGCCAGCAGCCTCGAGGCCTGGGGAGCGGACACGCAGTATTTT; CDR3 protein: CASSLEAWGADTQYF